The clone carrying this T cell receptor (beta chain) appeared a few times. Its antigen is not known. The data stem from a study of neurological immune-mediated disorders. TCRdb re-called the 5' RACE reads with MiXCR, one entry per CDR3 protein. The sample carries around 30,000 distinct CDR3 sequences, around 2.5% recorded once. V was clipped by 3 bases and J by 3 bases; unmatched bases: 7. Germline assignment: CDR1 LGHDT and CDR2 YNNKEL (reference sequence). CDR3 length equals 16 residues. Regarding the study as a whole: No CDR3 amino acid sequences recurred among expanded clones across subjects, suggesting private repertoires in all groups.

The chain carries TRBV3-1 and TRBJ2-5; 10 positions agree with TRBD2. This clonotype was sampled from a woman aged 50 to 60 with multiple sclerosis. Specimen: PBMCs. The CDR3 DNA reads TGTGCCAGCAGCCACAACTCGGGACTAGCGAAAGAGACCCAGTACTTC. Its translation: CASSHNSGLAKETQYF.